This T cell receptor (beta chain) was identified during a study of T cell repertoires in cytomegalovirus infection. Study-level information: Shared public TCR beta signatures pointed to both CMV infection and a matching HLA type.

General study results and limits: Pooled public TCR beta family frequency picked out CMV carriers with the relevant HLA.

Germline CDR1 SGHRS, CDR2 YFSETQ. V gave up 3 bases and J gave up 4 bases, with 10 bases separating them. CDR3 size: 13 residues. This clonotype has a count of ten or more. Its specificity is not known. TCRdb re-called the reads through MiXCR, storing one row per CDR3 protein. The sample has some 230,000 distinct CDR3 sequences; approximately 22% are singletons. The chain is built from TRBV5-1 and TRBJ1-1; weak D call: TRBD1 (6 bases). This TCR was sampled from a human donor in good health (CMV status not recorded). Some clones in this sample may be carry-over from other donors' samples. Sequencing used CD8+ T cells from PBMCs. CDR3 coding DNA: TGCGCCAGCAGCTATAGCAGGGGCACTGAAGCTTTCTTT. Translated, it gives CASSYSRGTEAFF. Complete variable domain (other parts from reference TRBV5-1 and TRBJ1-1): KAGVTQTPRYLIKTRGQQVTLSCSPISGHRSVSWYQQTPGQGLQFLFEYFSETQRNKGNFPGRFSGRQFSNSRSEMNVSTLELGDSALYLCASSYSRGTEAFFGQGTRLTVV.